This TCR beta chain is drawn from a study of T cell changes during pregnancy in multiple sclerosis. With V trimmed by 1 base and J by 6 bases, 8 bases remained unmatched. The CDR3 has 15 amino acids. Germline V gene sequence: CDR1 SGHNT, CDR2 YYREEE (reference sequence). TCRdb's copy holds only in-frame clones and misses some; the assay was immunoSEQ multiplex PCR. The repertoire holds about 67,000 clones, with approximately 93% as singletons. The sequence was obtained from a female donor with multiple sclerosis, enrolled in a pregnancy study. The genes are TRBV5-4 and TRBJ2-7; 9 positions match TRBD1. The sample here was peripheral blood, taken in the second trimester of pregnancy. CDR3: CASSLWGQGPPEQYF. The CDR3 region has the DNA TGTGCCAGCAGCTTGTGGGGACAGGGTCCCCCCGAGCAGTACTTC.